This TCR beta chain was sequenced during a study of OX40 agonist ivuxolimab in advanced cancers. Overall study: Partial response was recorded in three patients: one hepatocellular carcinoma and two cutaneous melanoma cases.

The germline gives CDR1 KGHSY, CDR2 FQNENV. Deletions cut 9 bases from V and 5 bases from J, with 19 bases between. This CDR3 has 14 residues. A note on this clone: No antigen is known for it.

Study-wide points: The CD4+ and CD8+ T cells in the blood had expanded clonally by week 6 at 0.1 to 3.0 mg/kg. Partly responding patients at 0.1-3.0 mg/kg showed some of the smallest clonal expansion. Expanded clones were, on average, more numerous in CD8+ T cells than in CD4+.

Profiling relied on immunoSEQ multiplex PCR, and the TCRdb table lists in-frame clones only, not all of them. The sample yields tens of thousands of clones, 65% to 85% seen once. This TCR came from an adult with an advanced solid tumor such as melanoma, head and neck, liver or kidney cancer. Source: CD4+ or CD8+ T cells sorted from blood, taken in a trial of the OX40 agonist ivuxolimab. The rearrangement uses TRBV16 and TRBJ2-5; weak D call: TRBD2 (5 bases). In nucleotides, the CDR3 is TGTGCCAGTCGTCCGGCCGGGATGGACGAGACCCAGTACTTC. This gives the protein CASRPAGMDETQYF.